This TCR beta chain was retrieved from a study of T-cell reconstitution after alpha-beta-depleted transplantation in children. Study results and limitations: Surviving recipient T cells and thymic progenitors underlay high day-60 TCRbeta diversity in some patients. About two months after transplant, alpha-beta T cells reportedly came from several hundred expanded graft clones. Hyperexpanded clones declined; after one year, newly produced T cells mostly supplied diversity.

The library targeted TCRbeta and was prepared with unique molecular identifiers. TCRdb ran MiXCR on the PCR reads and lists one entry per CDR3 protein. The table shows fewer than 350,000 distinct CDR3 sequences, with about 7.3% occurring only once. In this sample, this clonotype turned up a few times. What it binds is unknown. Germline V gene sequence: CDR1 LGHDT, CDR2 YNNKEL (reference sequence). CDR3 length: 18 residues. Trimming removed 1 base at V and 0 bases at J, with 16 bases between. This chain uses TRBV3-1 with TRBJ1-5; tentatively, D is TRBD1 (5 bases). The sequence was collected from a female patient under 10 years old who had a stem cell transplant for Fanconi anemia, so the T cells may come from the graft donor. Sequenced here: peripheral blood, sampled 360 days after TCRalphabeta/CD19-depleted stem cell transplant. The CDR3: CASSQGPPVGDSNQPQHF. CDR3 nucleotide sequence: TGTGCCAGCAGCCAAGGGCCGCCCGTGGGGGATAGCAATCAGCCCCAGCATTTT. The variable domain in full, with the rest retrieved from reference TRBV3-1 and TRBJ1-5, is DTAVSQTPKYLVTQMGNDKSIKCEQNLGHDTMYWYKQDSKKFLKIMFSYNNKELIINETVPNRFSPKSPDKAHLNLHINSLELGDSAVYFCASSQGPPVGDSNQPQHFGDGTRLSIL.